A single T cell receptor (beta chain) is shown here with its context. The target antigen is unknown. Treatment: oral pan-JAK inhibitor, 5-10 mg twice daily. The investigators collected lesional scalp punch biopsies and peripheral blood from alopecia areata patients. The sequencing template was cDNA reverse transcribed from extracted RNA. Generated by immunoSEQ multiplex PCR, the TCRdb table keeps only in-frame clones and is missing some. This sample carries around 86,000 clones, 60% to 80% of them seen once, and the ten largest clones take approximately 15%. V was shortened by 5 bases and J by 1 base, with 9 bases between the two germline ends. The germline V gene has CDR1 SGHVT and CDR2 SQSDAQ. CDR3 size: 14 residues. These data belong to a study of CD8+ T cells in alopecia areata. The wider study: Affected scalp percentage set treated patients' severity scores. Study-wide points: Lesional scalp, especially alopecia totalis/universalis, showed higher clonality than normal scalp. Many expanded lesional clones remained in scalp and blood on tofacitinib.

V and J are TRBV7-4 and TRBJ2-4; D is unclear. The TCR sequence derives from a human donor with alopecia areata. Source: CD8+ T cells sorted from blood, taken around week 44, from a patient treated with tofacitinib. The CDR3 region has the DNA TGTGCCAGCAGCCCCTATCCGGCCAAAAACATTCAGTACTTC. Its protein product is CASSPYPAKNIQYF. Filled out from reference TRBV7-4 and TRBJ2-4, the complete variable domain reads GAGVSQSPRYKVAKRGRDVALRCDSISGHVTLYWYRQTLGQGSEVLTYSQSDAQRDKSGRPSGRFSAERPERSVSTLKIQRTEQGDSAVYLCASSPYPAKNIQYFGAGTRLSVL.